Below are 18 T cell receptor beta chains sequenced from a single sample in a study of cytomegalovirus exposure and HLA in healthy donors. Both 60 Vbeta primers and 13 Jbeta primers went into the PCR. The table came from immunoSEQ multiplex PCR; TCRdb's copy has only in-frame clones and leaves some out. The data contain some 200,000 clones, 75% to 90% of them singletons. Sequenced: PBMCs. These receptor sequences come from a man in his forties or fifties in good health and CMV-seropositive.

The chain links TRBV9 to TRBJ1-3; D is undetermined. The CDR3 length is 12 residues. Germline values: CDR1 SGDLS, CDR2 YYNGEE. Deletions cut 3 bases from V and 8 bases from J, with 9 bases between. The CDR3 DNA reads TGTGCCAGCAGCGGGAGAACCGACACCATATATTTT. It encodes CASSGRTDTIYF.

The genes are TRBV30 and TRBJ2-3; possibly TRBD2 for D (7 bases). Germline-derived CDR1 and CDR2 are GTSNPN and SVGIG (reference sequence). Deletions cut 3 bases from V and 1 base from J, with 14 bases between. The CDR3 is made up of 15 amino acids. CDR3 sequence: CAWSTGGIGTDTQYF. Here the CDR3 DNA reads TGTGCCTGGAGCACGGGGGGCATTGGCACAGATACGCAGTATTTT. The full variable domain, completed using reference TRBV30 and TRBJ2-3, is SQTIHQWPATLVQPVGSPLSLECTVEGTSNPNLYWYRQAAGRGLQLLFYSVGIGQISSEVPQNLSASRPQDRQFILSSKKLLLSDSGFYLCAWSTGGIGTDTQYFGPGTRLTVL.

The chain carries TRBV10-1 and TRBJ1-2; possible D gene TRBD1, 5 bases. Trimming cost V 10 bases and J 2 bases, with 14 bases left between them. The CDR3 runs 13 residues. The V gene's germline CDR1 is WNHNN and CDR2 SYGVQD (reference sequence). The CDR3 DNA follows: TGCGCCACCCAGGAGACAGAGAACTATGGCTACACCTTC. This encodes CATQETENYGYTF.

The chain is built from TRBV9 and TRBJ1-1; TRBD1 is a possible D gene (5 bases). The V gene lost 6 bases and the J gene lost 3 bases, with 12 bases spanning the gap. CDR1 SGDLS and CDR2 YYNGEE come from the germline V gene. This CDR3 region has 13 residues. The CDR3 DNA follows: TGTGCCAGCAACCCGGGGGAGGACACTGAAGCTTTCTTT. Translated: CASNPGEDTEAFF.

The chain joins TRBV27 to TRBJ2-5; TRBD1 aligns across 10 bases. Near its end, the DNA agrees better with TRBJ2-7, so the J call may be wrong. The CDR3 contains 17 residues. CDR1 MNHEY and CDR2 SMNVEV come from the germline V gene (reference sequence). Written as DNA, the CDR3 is TGTGCCAGCAGTTCTCGGGACAGGGGCTTCCTCTCCTACGAGCAGTACTTC. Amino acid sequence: CASSSRDRGFLSYEQYF.

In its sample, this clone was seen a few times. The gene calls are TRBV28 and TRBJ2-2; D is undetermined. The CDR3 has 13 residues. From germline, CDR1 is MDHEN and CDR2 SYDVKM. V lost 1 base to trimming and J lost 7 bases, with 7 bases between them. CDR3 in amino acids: CASSLSGFGELFF. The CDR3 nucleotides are TGTGCCAGCAGTTTATCGGGTTTCGGGGAGCTGTTTTTT.

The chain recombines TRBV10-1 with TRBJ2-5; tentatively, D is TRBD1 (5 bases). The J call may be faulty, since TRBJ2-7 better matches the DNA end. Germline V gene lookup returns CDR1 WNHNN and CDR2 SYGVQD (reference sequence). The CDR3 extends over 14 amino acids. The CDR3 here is CASSETGLSYEQYF. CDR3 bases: TGCGCCAGCAGTGAGACAGGCCTCTCCTACGAGCAGTACTTC.

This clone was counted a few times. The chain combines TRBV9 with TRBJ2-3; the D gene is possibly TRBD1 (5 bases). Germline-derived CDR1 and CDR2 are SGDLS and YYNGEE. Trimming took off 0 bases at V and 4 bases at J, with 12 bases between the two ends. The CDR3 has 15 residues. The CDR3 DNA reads TGTGCCAGCAGCGTAGTCCAAGGGGTGGCAGATACGCAGTATTTT. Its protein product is CASSVVQGVADTQYF.

The CDR3 DNA follows: TGTGCCAGTACAGTGCGGGGGACCGGGGAGCTGTTTTTT. Translated, it gives CASTVRGTGELFF. V gene TRBV19 combines with J gene TRBJ2-2, with 7 bases identical to TRBD2. With 7 bases clipped from V and 5 bases from J, the junction kept 4 bases outside the gene matches. CDR1 is LNHDA and CDR2 is SQIVND in the germline V gene (reference sequence). The CDR3 sequence is 13 residues long.

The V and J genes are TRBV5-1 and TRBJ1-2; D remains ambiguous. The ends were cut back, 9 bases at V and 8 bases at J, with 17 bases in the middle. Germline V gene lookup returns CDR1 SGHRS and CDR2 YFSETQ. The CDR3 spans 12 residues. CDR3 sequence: CATAQVAGGYTF. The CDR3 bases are TGCGCCACCGCGCAGGTGGCGGGGGGCTACACCTTC. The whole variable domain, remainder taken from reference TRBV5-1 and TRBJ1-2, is KAGVTQTPRYLIKTRGQQVTLSCSPISGHRSVSWYQQTPGQGLQFLFEYFSETQRNKGNFPGRFSGRQFSNSRSEMNVSTLELGDSALYLCATAQVAGGYTFGSGTRLTVV.

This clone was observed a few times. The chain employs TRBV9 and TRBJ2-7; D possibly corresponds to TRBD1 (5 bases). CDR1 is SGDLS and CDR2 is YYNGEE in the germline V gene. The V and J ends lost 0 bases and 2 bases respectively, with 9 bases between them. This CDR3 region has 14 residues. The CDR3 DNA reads TGTGCCAGCAGCGTAGGAGACAGAACCTACGAGCAGTACTTC. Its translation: CASSVGDRTYEQYF.

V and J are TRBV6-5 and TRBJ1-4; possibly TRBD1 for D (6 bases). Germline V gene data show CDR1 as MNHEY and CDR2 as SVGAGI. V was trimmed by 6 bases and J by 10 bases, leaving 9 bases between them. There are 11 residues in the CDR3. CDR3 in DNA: TGTGCCAGCAGCACCAGGGGAAAACTGTTTTTT. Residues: CASSTRGKLFF.

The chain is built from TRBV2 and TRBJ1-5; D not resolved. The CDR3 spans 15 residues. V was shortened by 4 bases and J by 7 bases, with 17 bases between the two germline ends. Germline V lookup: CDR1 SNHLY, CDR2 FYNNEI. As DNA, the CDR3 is TGTGCCAGCAGTGTCAGTGTGATTCGAGGGCAGCCCCAGCATTTT. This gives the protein CASSVSVIRGQPQHF.

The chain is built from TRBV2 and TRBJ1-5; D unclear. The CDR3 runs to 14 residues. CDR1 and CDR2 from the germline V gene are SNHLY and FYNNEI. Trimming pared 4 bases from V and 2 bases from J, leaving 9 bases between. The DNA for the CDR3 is TGTGCCAGCAGTGGCGGGAACGGCAATCAGCCCCAGCATTTT. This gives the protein CASSGGNGNQPQHF. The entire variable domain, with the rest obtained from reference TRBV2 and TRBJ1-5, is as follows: EPEVTQTPSHQVTQMGQEVILRCVPISNHLYFYWYRQILGQKVEFLVSFYNNEISEKSEIFDDQFSVERPDGSNFTLKIRSTKLEDSAMYFCASSGGNGNQPQHFGDGTRLSIL.

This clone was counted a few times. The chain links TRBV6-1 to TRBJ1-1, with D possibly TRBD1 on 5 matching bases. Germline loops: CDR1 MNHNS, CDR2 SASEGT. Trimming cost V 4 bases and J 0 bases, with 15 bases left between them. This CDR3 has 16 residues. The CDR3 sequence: CASSARDGSMNTEAFF. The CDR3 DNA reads TGTGCCAGCAGTGCGCGGGACGGTTCTATGAACACTGAAGCTTTCTTT.

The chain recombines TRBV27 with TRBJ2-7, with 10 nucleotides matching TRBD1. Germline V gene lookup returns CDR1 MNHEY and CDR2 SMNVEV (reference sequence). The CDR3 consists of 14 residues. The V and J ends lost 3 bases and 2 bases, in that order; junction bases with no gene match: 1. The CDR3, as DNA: TGTGCCAGCAGTTTGGACAGGGGGGCCTACGAGCAGTACTTC. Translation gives CASSLDRGAYEQYF.

The DNA for the CDR3 is TGTGCCAGCAGTAGAGGGGGGGCCGGGGAGCTGTTTTTT. Translation: CASSRGGAGELFF. The chain has TRBV28 and TRBJ2-2, with D perhaps matching TRBD2 (7 bases). CDR3 length: 13 amino acids. Looked up from germline, CDR1 is MDHEN and CDR2 is SYDVKM. The V end lost 5 bases, the J end lost 6 bases, and 10 bases lay between the germline ends.

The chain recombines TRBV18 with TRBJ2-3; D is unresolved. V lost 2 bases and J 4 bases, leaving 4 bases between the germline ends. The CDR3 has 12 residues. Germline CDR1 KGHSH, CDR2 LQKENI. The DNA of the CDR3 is TGTGCCAGCTCACCATCCGCAGATACGCAGTATTTT. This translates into CASSPSADTQYF.